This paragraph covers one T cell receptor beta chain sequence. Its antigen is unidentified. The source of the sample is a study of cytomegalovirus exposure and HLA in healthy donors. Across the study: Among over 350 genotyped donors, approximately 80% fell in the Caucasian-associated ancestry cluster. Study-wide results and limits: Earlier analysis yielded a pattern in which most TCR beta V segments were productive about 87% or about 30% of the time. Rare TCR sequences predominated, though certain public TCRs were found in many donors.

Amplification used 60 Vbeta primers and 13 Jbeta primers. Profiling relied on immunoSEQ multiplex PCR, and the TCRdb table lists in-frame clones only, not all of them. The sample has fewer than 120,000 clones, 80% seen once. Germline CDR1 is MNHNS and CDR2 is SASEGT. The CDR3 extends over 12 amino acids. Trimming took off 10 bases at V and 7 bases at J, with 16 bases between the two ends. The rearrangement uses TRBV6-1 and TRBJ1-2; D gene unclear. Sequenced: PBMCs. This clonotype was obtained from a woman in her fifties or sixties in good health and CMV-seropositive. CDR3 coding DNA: TGTGCCAATCAAGGCTGGGAGGGTGGCTACACCTTC. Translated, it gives CANQGWEGGYTF.